This T cell receptor (beta chain) is drawn from a study of identical twins' blood T cells. One entry per CDR3 protein results from TCRdb running MiXCR on the 5' RACE reads. The table lists 400,000 or so distinct CDR3 sequences, roughly 31% of them singletons, with more than 5.5% in the top ten. Germline assignment: CDR1 DFQATT and CDR2 SNEGSKA (reference sequence). This CDR3 comprises 12 residues. With 3 bases removed from V and 4 bases from J, the gap between germline ends came to 8 bases. With respect to this clonotype: A read error is possible here, since a much larger clone lies one base away.

The sample consisted of PBMCs. This receptor was taken from a woman aged 18-50 years in good health. This chain uses TRBV20-1 with TRBJ2-3, with D hard to call. CDR3 protein: CSASRCADTQYF. CDR3 in DNA: TGCAGTGCTAGTCGGTGCGCAGATACGCAGTATTTT.